The rows below give T cell receptor beta chains drawn from one sample of a study of shared clonotypes between healthy human individuals. Clones were sequenced by immunoSEQ multiplex PCR, and TCRdb holds only the in-frame ones, with some missing. The table lists over 100,000 clones, around 68% of them singletons. The sequenced sample was memory CD8+ T cells sorted from blood. The receptors originated from a woman aged 25-40 years in good health. CDR3s include the opening cysteine and the closing phenylalanine or tryptophan. Fields, in order: J gene, D gene, V gene, clone size, CDR3 DNA, CDR3 protein. D genes are given only for firm matches. Clone size appears in some rows only: once, few, many, or a class for an expanded clone.

TRBJ2-2 . TRBV6-6 . TGTGCCAGCAGTTACTCATTGGGCAGGGAGCTGTTTTTT CASSYSLGRELFF
TRBJ1-1 . TRBV5-1 . TGCGCCAGCAGCTTGTTAACAGGCAACACTGAAGCTTTCTTT CASSLLTGNTEAFF
TRBJ1-1 . TRBV4-1 . TGCGCCAGCAGCTCGGCTGGGGGCACTGAAGCTTTCTTT CASSSAGGTEAFF
TRBJ2-5 TRBD2 TRBV5-4 . TGTGCCAGCAGCTTGGCGGGAGGGCCTGGGGAGACCCAGTACTTC CASSLAGGPGETQYF
TRBJ2-5 . TRBV6-5 . TGTGCCAGCAGTTACTTTTCGGCGGTGAATCAAGAGACCCAGTACTTC CASSYFSAVNQETQYF
TRBJ1-1 . TRBV15 . TGTGCCACCGCCGACCGAGACTTGAACACTGAAGCTTTCTTT CATADRDLNTEAFF
TRBJ2-1 TRBD2 TRBV5-1 once TGCGCCAGCAGCTTGGGAAGTAGCGGGAGAGCGTCCTACAATGAGCAGTTCTTC CASSLGSSGRASYNEQFF
TRBJ1-1 . TRBV7-6 many TGTGCCAGCAGCTTACAGGACAGTGAAGCTTTCTTT CASSLQDSEAFF
TRBJ2-2 TRBD1 TRBV28 . TGTGCCAGCAGTCCCCGACAGGGGAACACCAGGGAGCTGTTTTTT CASSPRQGNTRELFF
TRBJ2-1 . TRBV7-6 . TGTGCCAGCAGCTTGGGGGGGGCGGGAGCCTCCTACAATGAGCAGTTCTTC CASSLGGAGASYNEQFF
TRBJ2-1 TRBD1 TRBV27 . TGTGCCAGCAGTTTTTGGGCGCCTGACAGGGCCTTATCCTACAATGAGCAGTTCTTC CASSFWAPDRALSYNEQFF
TRBJ2-1 . TRBV5-1 . TGCGCCAGCAGCTTGAACGGATACGGCGAGCAGTTCTTC CASSLNGYGEQFF
TRBJ2-5 TRBD2 TRBV29-1 many TGCAGCGGCAGGACTAGCGGGAGGGGAGAGACCCAGTACTTC CSGRTSGRGETQYF
TRBJ1-1 TRBD1 TRBV15 . TGTGCCACCAGCAGGGAAATGGGACAGGTCAACACTGAAGCTTTCTTT CATSREMGQVNTEAFF
TRBJ2-2 . TRBV2 . TGTGCCAGCAGTGGCGGGCAGGGAGGAACCGGGGAGCTGTTTTTT CASSGGQGGTGELFF
TRBJ2-5 . TRBV19 . TGTGCCAGTAGAGGGATGTACCAAGAGACCCAGTACTTC CASRGMYQETQYF
TRBJ2-5 . TRBV15 . TGTGCCACCAGCAGAGGCGTGGGGCGAGAGGGGACCCAGTACTTC CATSRGVGREGTQYF
TRBJ2-7 TRBD2 TRBV28 . TGTGCCAGCAGTCTCCCCCCTAGCGGGACCCCACTGGCCTACGAGCAGTACTTC CASSLPPSGTPLAYEQYF